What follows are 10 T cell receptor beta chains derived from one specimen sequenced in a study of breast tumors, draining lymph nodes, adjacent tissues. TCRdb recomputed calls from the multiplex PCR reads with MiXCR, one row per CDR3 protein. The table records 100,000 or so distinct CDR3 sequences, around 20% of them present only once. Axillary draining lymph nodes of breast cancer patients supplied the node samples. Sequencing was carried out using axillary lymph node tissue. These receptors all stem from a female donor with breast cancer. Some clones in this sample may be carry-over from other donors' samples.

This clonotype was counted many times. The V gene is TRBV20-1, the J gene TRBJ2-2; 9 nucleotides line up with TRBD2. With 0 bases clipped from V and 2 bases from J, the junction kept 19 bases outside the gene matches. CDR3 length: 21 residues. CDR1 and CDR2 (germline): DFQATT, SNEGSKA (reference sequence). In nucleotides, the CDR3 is TGCAGTGCTAGAGAGAGGGGCGGGCTAGCGGGATTAGCCCCTAACACCGGGGAGCTGTTTTTT. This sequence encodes CSARERGGLAGLAPNTGELFF.

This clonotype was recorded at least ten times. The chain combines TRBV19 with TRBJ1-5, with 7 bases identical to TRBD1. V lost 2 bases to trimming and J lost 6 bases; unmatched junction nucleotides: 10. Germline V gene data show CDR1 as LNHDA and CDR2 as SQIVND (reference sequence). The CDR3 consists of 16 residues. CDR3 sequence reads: CASSIKTGVGGQPQHF. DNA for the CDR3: TGTGCCAGTAGTATAAAAACAGGGGTGGGGGGTCAGCCCCAGCATTTT.

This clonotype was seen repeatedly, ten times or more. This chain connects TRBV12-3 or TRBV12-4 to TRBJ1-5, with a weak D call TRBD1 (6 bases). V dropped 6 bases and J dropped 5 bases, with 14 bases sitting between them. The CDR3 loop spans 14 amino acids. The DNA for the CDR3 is TGTGCCAGCAGCCAAGGACAGAGAGATCAGCCCCAGCATTTT. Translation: CASSQGQRDQPQHF.

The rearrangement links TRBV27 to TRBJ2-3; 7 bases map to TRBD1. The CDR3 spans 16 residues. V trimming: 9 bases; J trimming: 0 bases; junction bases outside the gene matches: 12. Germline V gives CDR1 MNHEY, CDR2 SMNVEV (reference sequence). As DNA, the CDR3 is TGTGCCAGTAGATTCACTGGGACAGCTAGCACAGATACGCAGTATTTT. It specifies CASRFTGTASTDTQYF.

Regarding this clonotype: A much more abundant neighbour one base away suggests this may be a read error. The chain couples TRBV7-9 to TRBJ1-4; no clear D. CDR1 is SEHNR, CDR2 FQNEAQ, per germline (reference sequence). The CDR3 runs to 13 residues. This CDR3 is CASSATSSEKPFF. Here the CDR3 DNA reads TGTGCCAGCAGCGCCACCAGTTCTGAAAAACCGTTTTTT.

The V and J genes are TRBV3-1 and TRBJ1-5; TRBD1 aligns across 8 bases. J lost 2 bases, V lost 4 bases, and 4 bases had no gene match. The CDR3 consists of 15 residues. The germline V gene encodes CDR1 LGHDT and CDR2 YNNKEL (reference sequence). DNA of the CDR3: TGTGCCAGCAGCCCGACGGGACAGGGCAATCAGCCCCAGCATTTT. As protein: CASSPTGQGNQPQHF.

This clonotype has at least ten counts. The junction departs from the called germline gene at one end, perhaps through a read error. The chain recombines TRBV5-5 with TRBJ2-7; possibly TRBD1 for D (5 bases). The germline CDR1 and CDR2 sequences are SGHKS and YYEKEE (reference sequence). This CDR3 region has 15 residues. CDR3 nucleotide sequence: TGTGTCAGCAGCACCCAATACCAGGGATCCTACGAGCAGTACTTC. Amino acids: CVSSTQYQGSYEQYF.

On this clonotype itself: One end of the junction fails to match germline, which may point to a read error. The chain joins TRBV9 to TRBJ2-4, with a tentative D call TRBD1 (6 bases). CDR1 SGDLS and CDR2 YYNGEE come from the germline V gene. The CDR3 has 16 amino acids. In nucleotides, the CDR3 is TGTGCCAGCAGCGATGGGGGACAATTGGCCAAAAACATTCGGTACTTC. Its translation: CASSDGGQLAKNIRYF.

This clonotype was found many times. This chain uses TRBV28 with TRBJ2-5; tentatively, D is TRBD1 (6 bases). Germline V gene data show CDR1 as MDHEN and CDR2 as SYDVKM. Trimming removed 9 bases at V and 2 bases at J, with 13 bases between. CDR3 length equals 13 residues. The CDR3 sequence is CARIWTEQETQYF. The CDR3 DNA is TGTGCCAGGATATGGACAGAACAAGAGACCCAGTACTTC. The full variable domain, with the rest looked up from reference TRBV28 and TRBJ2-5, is DVKVTQSSRYLVKRTGEKVFLECVQDMDHENMFWYRQDPGLGLRLIYFSYDVKMKEKGDIPEGYSVSREKKERFSLILESASTNQTSMYLCARIWTEQETQYFGPGTRLLVL.

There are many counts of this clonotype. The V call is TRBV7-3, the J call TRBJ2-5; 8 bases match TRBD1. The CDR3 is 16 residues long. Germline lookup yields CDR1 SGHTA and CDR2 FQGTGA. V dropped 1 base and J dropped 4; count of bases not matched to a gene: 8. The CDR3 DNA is TGTGCCAGCAGCTTAATGGACAGGGAGGCAGGAGAGACCCAGTACTTC. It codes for CASSLMDREAGETQYF.